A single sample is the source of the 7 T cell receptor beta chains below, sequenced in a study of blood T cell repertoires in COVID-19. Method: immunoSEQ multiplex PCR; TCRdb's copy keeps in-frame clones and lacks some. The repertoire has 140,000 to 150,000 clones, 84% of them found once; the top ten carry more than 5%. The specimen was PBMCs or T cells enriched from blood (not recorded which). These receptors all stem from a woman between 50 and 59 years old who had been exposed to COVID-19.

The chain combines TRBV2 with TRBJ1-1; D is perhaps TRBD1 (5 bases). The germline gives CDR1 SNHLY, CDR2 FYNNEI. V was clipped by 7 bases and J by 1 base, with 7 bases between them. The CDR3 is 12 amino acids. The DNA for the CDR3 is TGTGCCAGCAATAGGGGGAACACTGAAGCTTTCTTT. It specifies CASNRGNTEAFF.

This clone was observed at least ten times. The CDR3 nucleotides read TGTGCCAGCAGCCCTGGACAGGGGCTGAACACTGAAGCTTTCTTT. As protein: CASSPGQGLNTEAFF. The J gene is TRBJ1-1, the V gene TRBV7-6; 9 bases are shared with TRBD1. This CDR3 has 15 residues. Unmatched junction bases numbered 4, after V lost 5 bases and J lost 0 bases. Germline assignment: CDR1 SGHVS and CDR2 FNYEAQ.

CDR3 sequence reads: CASSLRSGNTEAFF. The CDR3 DNA reads as TGTGCCAGCAGCCTCAGGTCAGGGAACACTGAAGCTTTCTTT. The J gene is TRBJ1-1, the V gene TRBV11-2; D not certain. Trimming took off 5 bases at V and 1 base at J, with 11 bases between the two ends. The CDR3 sequence is 14 residues long. Looked up from germline, CDR1 is SGHAT and CDR2 is FQNNGV.

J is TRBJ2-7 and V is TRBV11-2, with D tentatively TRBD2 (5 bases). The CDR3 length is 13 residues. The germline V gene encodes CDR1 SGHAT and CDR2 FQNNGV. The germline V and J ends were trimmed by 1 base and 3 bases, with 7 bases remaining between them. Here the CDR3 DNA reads TGTGCCAGCAGCTTAGCGAGGGACTACGAGCAGTACTTC. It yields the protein CASSLARDYEQYF.

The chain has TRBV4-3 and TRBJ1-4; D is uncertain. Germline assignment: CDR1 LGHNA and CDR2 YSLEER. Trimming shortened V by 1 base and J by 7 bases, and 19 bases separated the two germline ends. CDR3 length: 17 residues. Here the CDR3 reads CASSQVWSGGSSEKLFF. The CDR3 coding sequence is TGCGCCAGCAGCCAAGTTTGGTCGGGTGGGAGCAGTGAAAAACTGTTTTTT.

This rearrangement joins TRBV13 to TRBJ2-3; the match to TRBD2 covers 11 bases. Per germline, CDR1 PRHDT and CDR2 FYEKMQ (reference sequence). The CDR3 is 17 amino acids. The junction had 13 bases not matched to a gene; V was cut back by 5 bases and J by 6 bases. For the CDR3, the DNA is TGTGCCAGCAGCCTTCGGCCTCCACTAGCGGGAGCTGATACGCAGTATTTT. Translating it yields CASSLRPPLAGADTQYF.

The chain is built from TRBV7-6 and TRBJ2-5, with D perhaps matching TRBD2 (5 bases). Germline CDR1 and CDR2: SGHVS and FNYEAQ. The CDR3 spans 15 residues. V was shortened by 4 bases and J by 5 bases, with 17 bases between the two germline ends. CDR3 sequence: CASSSTERTAETQYF. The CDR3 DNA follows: TGTGCCAGCAGCTCCACGGAGAGGACTGCGGAGACCCAGTACTTC. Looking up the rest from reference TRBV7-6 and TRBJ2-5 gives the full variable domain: GAGVSQSPRYKVTKRGQDVALRCDPISGHVSLYWYRQALGQGPEFLTYFNYEAQQDKSGLPNDRFSAERPEGSISTLTIQRTEQRDSAMYRCASSSTERTAETQYFGPGTRLLVL.